A single sample gave rise to the 30 T cell receptor beta chains below, sequenced in a study of cytomegalovirus exposure and HLA in healthy donors. It was with 60 Vbeta and 13 Jbeta primers that the PCR ran. Sequenced by immunoSEQ multiplex PCR; TCRdb stores in-frame clones only, minus some. This sample yields 130,000 to 150,000 clones, of which around 75% are seen a single time; approximately 2.9% belongs to the top ten. Material for sequencing was PBMCs. These receptors were taken from a woman aged 25 to 39 in good health and CMV-seronegative.

V gene TRBV7-9 combines with J gene TRBJ2-3, with 10 positions matching TRBD2. The CDR3 has 17 amino acids. CDR1 is SEHNR and CDR2 is FQNEAQ in the germline V gene (reference sequence). The J segment lost 4 bases and the V segment lost 3 bases, leaving 10 bases of the junction unmatched. DNA for the CDR3: TGTGCCAGCAGCTTTCTCACTAGCGGGGCTGAGGCAGATACGCAGTATTTT. It translates to CASSFLTSGAEADTQYF.

The chain carries TRBV9 and TRBJ2-5, with 14 bases matching TRBD2. CDR3 length equals 18 residues. Germline V CDR1 and CDR2: SGDLS, YYNGEE. V lost 0 bases to trimming and J lost 1 base; unmatched junction nucleotides: 5. CDR3 region: CASSVGTSGRLVQETQYF. CDR3 DNA: TGTGCCAGCAGCGTAGGGACTAGCGGGAGGTTGGTCCAAGAGACCCAGTACTTC.

The genes are TRBV30 and TRBJ1-1; TRBD1 is a possible D gene (5 bases). Trimming took off 1 base at V and 1 base at J, with 7 bases between the two ends. The CDR3 is 13 amino acids. CDR1 and CDR2 (germline): GTSNPN, SVGIG (reference sequence). CDR3: CAWSGGQNTEAFF. The CDR3 nucleotides read TGTGCCTGGAGTGGCGGACAGAACACTGAAGCTTTCTTT.

The chain carries TRBV29-1 and TRBJ1-2, with D possibly TRBD1 on 5 matching bases. The CDR3 runs 16 residues. Germline values: CDR1 SQVTM, CDR2 ANQGSEA. V shed 0 bases and J shed 7 bases, with 21 bases lying between them. This CDR3 is CSVEDIKAGRGSGYTF. CDR3 sequence (DNA): TGCAGCGTTGAAGATATCAAAGCAGGGCGGGGTAGTGGCTACACCTTC. Drawing the rest from reference TRBV29-1 and TRBJ1-2, the complete variable domain is SAVISQKPSRDICQRGTSLTIQCQVDSQVTMMFWYRQQPGQSLTLIATANQGSEATYESGFVIDKFPISRPNLTFSTLTVSNMSPEDSSIYLCSVEDIKAGRGSGYTFGSGTRLTVV.

The sample holds a few counts of this clone. Different DNA sequences within this sample yield the same CDR3. The rearrangement links TRBV10-3 to TRBJ2-5; perhaps TRBD1 as D (7 bases). Trimming took 0 bases from V and 5 from J, leaving 13 bases between them. CDR3 length equals 15 residues. Germline V gene sequence: CDR1 ENHRY, CDR2 SYGVKD. The DNA of the CDR3 is TGTGCCATCAGTGAGTCGCGGGACAGAGGGGAGACCCAGTACTTC. Encoded protein: CAISESRDRGETQYF.

This clone appeared once. Other nucleotide sequences from this sample produce the same CDR3. V gene TRBV5-6 combines with J gene TRBJ2-1; D may be TRBD2 (6 bases). The V gene lost 1 base and the J gene lost 6 bases, with 26 bases spanning the gap. The CDR3 totals 19 residues. The V gene's germline CDR1 is SGHDT and CDR2 YYEEEE. The DNA of the CDR3 is TGTGCCAGCAGCTTGACCGCCACCCGACTGGCGGGAAGAATCAATGAGCAGTTCTTC. This codes for CASSLTATRLAGRINEQFF.

The chain joins TRBV11-2 to TRBJ1-1; no clear D. Trimming removed 0 bases from V and 1 base from J, with 3 bases in between. From germline, CDR1 is SGHAT and CDR2 FQNNGV. The CDR3 is 13 residues long. The CDR3, as DNA: TGTGCCAGCAGCTTAGATCGGAACACTGAAGCTTTCTTT. It is translated as CASSLDRNTEAFF.

The chain links TRBV18 to TRBJ2-1; 8 nucleotides agree with TRBD2. V shed 1 base, J shed 3 bases, and the junction held 5 bases outside the gene matches. The CDR3 has 16 amino acids. Germline V gene lookup returns CDR1 KGHSH and CDR2 LQKENI. CDR3: CASSPLVSGGYNEQFF. In DNA, the CDR3 is TGTGCCAGCTCACCACTTGTAAGCGGGGGCTACAATGAGCAGTTCTTC.

The chain carries TRBV28 and TRBJ1-1, with D unclear. Trimming removed 7 bases at V and 0 bases at J, with 15 bases between. The germline gives CDR1 MDHEN, CDR2 SYDVKM. The CDR3 runs 15 residues. The CDR3 loop is CASIRLGGLNTEAFF. CDR3 DNA: TGTGCCAGCATCAGACTCGGAGGGTTGAACACTGAAGCTTTCTTT.

V gene TRBV19 combines with J gene TRBJ1-6; the match to TRBD1 covers 7 bases. Germline V gene data show CDR1 as LNHDA and CDR2 as SQIVND (reference sequence). The trim removed 2 bases at V and 7 bases at J, leaving 2 bases unmatched. CDR3 length equals 14 residues. Here the CDR3 reads CASSITGENSPLHF. The CDR3 DNA reads as TGTGCCAGTAGTATAACAGGGGAGAATTCACCCCTCCACTTT.

The chain joins TRBV7-9 to TRBJ2-1; D remains unclear. In germline, CDR1 is SEHNR, CDR2 FQNEAQ (reference sequence). The ends were cut back, 6 bases at V and 7 bases at J, with 16 bases in the middle. This CDR3 comprises 14 residues. This CDR3 reads CASSPDPGWNEQFF. In DNA form, the CDR3 reads TGTGCCAGCAGTCCTGATCCCGGTTGGAATGAGCAGTTCTTC. Full variable domain (outside the CDR3, taken from reference TRBV7-9 and TRBJ2-1): DTGVSQNPRHKITKRGQNVTFRCDPISEHNRLYWYRQTLGQGPEFLTYFQNEAQLEKSRLLSDRFSAERPKGSFSTLEIQRTEQGDSAMYLCASSPDPGWNEQFFGPGTRLTVL.

This clone appeared a single time. The V and J genes are TRBV13 and TRBJ2-7; D not certain. Germline V gene data show CDR1 as PRHDT and CDR2 as FYEKMQ (reference sequence). The CDR3 has 14 amino acids. The V end was cut by 2 bases, the J end by 0 bases, with 8 bases between. CDR3 sequence: CASSLSTASYEQYF. The CDR3 DNA follows: TGTGCCAGCAGCTTATCTACAGCCTCCTACGAGCAGTACTTC.

The chain combines TRBV10-3 with TRBJ2-7, with 7 bases aligning to TRBD1. Germline lookup yields CDR1 ENHRY and CDR2 SYGVKD. After removal of 8 bases from V and 3 bases from J, the junction contained 4 bases not matched to a gene. The CDR3 length is 12 residues. In DNA form, the CDR3 reads TGTGCCATCGGGGGACAGTTCTACGAGCAGTACTTC. It is translated as CAIGGQFYEQYF.

V and J are TRBV30 and TRBJ1-4; D is unclear. This CDR3 spans 15 amino acids. CDR1 is GTSNPN and CDR2 is SVGIG in the germline V gene (reference sequence). Trimming removed 2 bases at V and 0 bases at J, with 10 bases between. Written as DNA, the CDR3 is TGTGCCTGGAGTTCAGGCCACCCAACTAATGAAAAACTGTTTTTT. Amino acids: CAWSSGHPTNEKLFF.

The gene calls are TRBV5-1 and TRBJ2-2; 12 bases match TRBD2. V was clipped by 4 bases and J by 2 bases; unmatched bases: 9. The CDR3 sequence is 18 residues long. The germline CDR1 and CDR2 sequences are SGHRS and YFSETQ. The CDR3 reads CASSLRPTSGGNTGELFF. The CDR3 DNA reads TGCGCCAGCAGCCTTCGCCCGACTAGCGGGGGCAACACCGGGGAGCTGTTTTTT.

This clone turned up a few times. The chain joins TRBV18 to TRBJ1-1; maybe TRBD1 (5 bases). The CDR3 is made up of 16 amino acids. V lost 8 bases and J lost 1, with 20 bases in between. Germline V CDR1 and CDR2: KGHSH, LQKENI. CDR3 loop: CASATEGTGGNTEAFF. CDR3 nucleotide sequence: TGTGCCAGCGCCACGGAAGGGACTGGGGGGAACACTGAAGCTTTCTTT.

This clone was counted once. An end of the junction does not agree with germline; a read error may underlie this. The chain uses TRBV29-1 and TRBJ2-1; 7 nucleotides line up with TRBD2. Germline V CDR1 and CDR2: SQVTM, ANQGSEA. The CDR3 loop spans 15 amino acids. The CDR3 loop is CSVRLAHRSYSEQFF. The CDR3 region has the DNA TGCAGCGTACGACTAGCACACCGCTCCTACAGTGAGCAGTTCTTC.

This chain links TRBV19 with TRBJ1-5; 10 bases fit TRBD1. The CDR3 spans 14 residues. The V gene end was trimmed by 8 bases and the J gene end by 1 base; junction bases not matched to a gene: 2. CDR1 and CDR2 (germline): LNHDA, SQIVND (reference sequence). The CDR3 protein is CASRDRGSNQPQHF. The CDR3 region has the DNA TGTGCCAGTCGGGACAGGGGCAGCAATCAGCCCCAGCATTTT.

This chain joins TRBV14 and TRBJ2-1; TRBD2 aligns across 12 bases. V shed 6 bases and J 9 bases; nucleotides not matched to a gene: 6. The germline CDR1 and CDR2 sequences are SGHDN and FVKESK. The CDR3 is 14 amino acids. The CDR3 DNA follows: TGTGCCAGCAGGCCGGGACTAGCGGGTGCTGAGCAGTTCTTC. Translated, it gives CASRPGLAGAEQFF.

The rearrangement joins TRBV5-4 to TRBJ2-7, with a weak D call TRBD2 (5 bases). Germline V gene data show CDR1 as SGHNT and CDR2 as YYREEE (reference sequence). The V end lost 0 bases, the J end lost 1 base, and 14 bases lay between the germline ends. CDR3 size: 16 residues. CDR3 DNA sequence: TGTGCCAGCAGCTTGGGGGGAACTACGGGGTCCTACGAGCAGTACTTC. As protein: CASSLGGTTGSYEQYF.

This clone turned up a few times. The gene calls are TRBV7-3 and TRBJ2-7; TRBD1 matches at 10 bases. Germline values: CDR1 SGHTA, CDR2 FQGTGA. The CDR3 covers 17 residues. The J segment lost 2 bases and the V segment lost 5 bases, leaving 12 bases of the junction unmatched. Here the CDR3 DNA reads TGTGCCAGCAGCACCAAACCGGACAGGGGGGTCGCCTACGAGCAGTACTTC. Protein sequence: CASSTKPDRGVAYEQYF. Complete variable domain (other parts from reference TRBV7-3 and TRBJ2-7): GAGVSQTPSNKVTEKGKYVELRCDPISGHTALYWYRQSLGQGPEFLIYFQGTGAADDSGLPNDRFFAVRPEGSVSTLKIQRTERGDSAVYLCASSTKPDRGVAYEQYFGPGTRLTVT.

The V and J genes are TRBV2 and TRBJ2-1; D is undetermined. Germline CDR1 SNHLY, CDR2 FYNNEI. This CDR3 is built from 14 residues. V lost 6 bases, J lost 2 bases, and 11 bases lay in between. CDR3 amino acids: CASRDPDTYNEQFF. The CDR3 coding sequence is TGTGCCAGCAGAGACCCTGACACCTACAATGAGCAGTTCTTC.

This clone was recorded a few times. The DNA of the CDR3 is TGTGCCAGCAGCTTGGCAACAGGGACAGGAGCTTTCTTT. As protein: CASSLATGTGAFF. This chain connects TRBV5-4 to TRBJ1-1; the match to TRBD1 covers 8 bases. Germline CDR1 is SGHNT and CDR2 is YYREEE (reference sequence). This CDR3 spans 13 amino acids. V lost 0 bases to trimming and J lost 10 bases; unmatched junction nucleotides: 5.

This clone was counted between two and nine times. The chain carries TRBV7-2 and TRBJ2-7; TRBD1 might be the D (6 bases). Germline CDR1 is SGHTA and CDR2 is FQGNSA. The CDR3 has 15 amino acids. V lost 1 base and J 4 bases, leaving 14 bases between the germline ends. The CDR3 nucleotides read TGTGCCAGCAGCTTAGAGAGGACAGTAAATTACGAGCAGTACTTC. Its protein product is CASSLERTVNYEQYF.

This clone was observed a handful of times. The J gene is TRBJ1-1, the V gene TRBV6-5; D gene ambiguous. The CDR3 totals 14 residues. Trimming pared 3 bases from V and 0 bases from J, leaving 8 bases between. Germline loops: CDR1 MNHEY, CDR2 SVGAGI. Here the CDR3 reads CASSYIGMNTEAFF. The CDR3 region has the DNA TGTGCCAGCAGTTATATCGGGATGAACACTGAAGCTTTCTTT.

This chain joins TRBV5-4 and TRBJ2-5; the match to TRBD1 covers 9 bases. With V trimmed by 4 bases and J by 6 bases, 13 bases remained unmatched. Germline CDR1 is SGHNT and CDR2 is YYREEE (reference sequence). The CDR3 has 16 residues. CDR3 bases: TGTGCCAGCAGCAGTACAGGGGGCGGGGGTTTGAAGACCCAGTACTTC. It codes for CASSSTGGGGLKTQYF.

The V call is TRBV18, the J call TRBJ2-1, with 8 bases aligning to TRBD2. CDR3 length: 14 amino acids. J lost 7 bases, V lost 5 bases, and 7 bases had no gene match. Per the germline V gene, CDR1 is KGHSH and CDR2 is LQKENI. The CDR3: CASSTSGTSNEQFF. CDR3 sequence (DNA): TGTGCCAGCTCAACGTCCGGGACTAGTAATGAGCAGTTCTTC.

V is TRBV7-9 and J is TRBJ1-6; D call uncertain. Germline V lookup: CDR1 SEHNR, CDR2 FQNEAQ (reference sequence). V was trimmed by 1 base and J by 0 bases, leaving 4 bases between them. The CDR3 extends over 15 amino acids. The CDR3 DNA reads as TGTGCCAGCAGCTTAGGTAGCTCCTATAATTCACCCCTCCACTTT. It specifies CASSLGSSYNSPLHF.

This clone came up once. The chain joins TRBV2 to TRBJ2-1; D is unclear. Deletions cut 4 bases from V and 3 bases from J, with 4 bases between. CDR3 size: 12 residues. CDR1 is SNHLY and CDR2 is FYNNEI in the germline V gene. CDR3 nucleotide sequence: TGTGCCAGCAGTGTCAGCTACAATGAGCAGTTCTTC. Translated: CASSVSYNEQFF.

The V gene is TRBV4-3, the J gene TRBJ1-1; possibly TRBD1 for D (5 bases). V was pared by 3 bases and J by 12 bases, with 20 bases between. Germline loops: CDR1 LGHNA, CDR2 YSLEER. This CDR3 is built from 14 residues. CDR3 bases: TGCGCCAGCAGCCAGAGTGGGACCGGGGAGGAGACTTTCTTT. Its translation is CASSQSGTGEETFF.